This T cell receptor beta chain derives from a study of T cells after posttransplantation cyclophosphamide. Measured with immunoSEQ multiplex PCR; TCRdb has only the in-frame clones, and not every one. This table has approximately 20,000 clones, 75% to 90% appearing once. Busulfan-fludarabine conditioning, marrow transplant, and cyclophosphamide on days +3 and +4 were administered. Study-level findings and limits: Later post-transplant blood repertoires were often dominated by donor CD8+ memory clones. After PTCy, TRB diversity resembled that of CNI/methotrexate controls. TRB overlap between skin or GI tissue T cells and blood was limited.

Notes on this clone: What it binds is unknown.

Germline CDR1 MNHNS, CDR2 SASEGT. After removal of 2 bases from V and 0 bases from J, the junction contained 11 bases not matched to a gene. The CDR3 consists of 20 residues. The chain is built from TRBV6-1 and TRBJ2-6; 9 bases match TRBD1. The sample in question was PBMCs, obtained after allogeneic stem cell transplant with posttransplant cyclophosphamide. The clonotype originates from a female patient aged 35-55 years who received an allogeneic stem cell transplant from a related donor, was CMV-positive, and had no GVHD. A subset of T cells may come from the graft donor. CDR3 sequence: CASSEIGTGMGYSGANVLTF. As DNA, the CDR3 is TGTGCCAGCAGTGAAATTGGGACAGGGATGGGCTACTCTGGGGCCAACGTCCTGACTTTC.